The TCR beta chain described here comes from a study of blood T cell repertoires in COVID-19. Study overall: T cells, B-cell-depleted T cells, or PBMCs supplied cDNA or gDNA.

Libraries were prepared by immunoSEQ multiplex PCR; TCRdb keeps only in-frame clonotypes and omits some of them. The sample carries roughly 380,000 clones, 75% to 90% recorded once. This CDR3 contains 16 residues. J gave up 7 bases and V 2 bases, and 9 bases lay outside the gene matches. Germline CDR1 reads ENHRY; CDR2 reads SYGVKD. The material sequenced was peripheral blood. The V call is TRBV10-3, the J call TRBJ1-5; 9 positions agree with TRBD1. The receptor's source is a young woman with acute or convalescent COVID-19. CDR3 sequence: CAISEGGQGRRQPQHF. CDR3 bases: TGTGCCATCAGTGAGGGGGGACAGGGAAGACGGCAGCCCCAGCATTTT.